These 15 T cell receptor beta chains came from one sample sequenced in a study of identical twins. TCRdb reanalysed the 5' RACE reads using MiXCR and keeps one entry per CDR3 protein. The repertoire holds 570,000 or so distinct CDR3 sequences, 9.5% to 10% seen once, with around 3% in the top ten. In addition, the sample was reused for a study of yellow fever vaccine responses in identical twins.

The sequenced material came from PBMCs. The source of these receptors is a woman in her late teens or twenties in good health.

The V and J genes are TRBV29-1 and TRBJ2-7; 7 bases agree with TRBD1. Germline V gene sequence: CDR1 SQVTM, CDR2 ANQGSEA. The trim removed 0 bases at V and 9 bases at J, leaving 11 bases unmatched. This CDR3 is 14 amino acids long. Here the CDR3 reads CSVEERGQLRGQYF. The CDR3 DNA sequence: TGCAGCGTTGAAGAAAGGGGGCAACTTCGCGGGCAGTACTTC.

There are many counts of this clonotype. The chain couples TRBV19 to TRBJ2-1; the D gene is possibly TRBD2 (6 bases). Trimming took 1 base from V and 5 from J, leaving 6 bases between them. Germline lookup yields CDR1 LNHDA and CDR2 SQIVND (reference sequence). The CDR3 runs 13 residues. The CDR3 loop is CASSIGGNNEQFF. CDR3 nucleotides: TGTGCCAGTAGTATAGGCGGGAACAATGAGCAGTTCTTC.

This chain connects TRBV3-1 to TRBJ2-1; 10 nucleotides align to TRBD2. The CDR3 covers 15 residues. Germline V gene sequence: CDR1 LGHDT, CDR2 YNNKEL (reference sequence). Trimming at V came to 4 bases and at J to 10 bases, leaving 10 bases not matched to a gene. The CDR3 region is CASSLRLAGAEEQFF. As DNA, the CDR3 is TGTGCCAGCAGCCTGAGACTAGCGGGCGCGGAGGAGCAGTTCTTC.

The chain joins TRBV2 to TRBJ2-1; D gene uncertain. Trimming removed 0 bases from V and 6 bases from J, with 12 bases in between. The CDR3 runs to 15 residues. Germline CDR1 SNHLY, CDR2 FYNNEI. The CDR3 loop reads CASSEALRTVNEQFF. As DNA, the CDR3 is TGTGCCAGCAGTGAAGCGCTTCGAACGGTCAATGAGCAGTTCTTC.

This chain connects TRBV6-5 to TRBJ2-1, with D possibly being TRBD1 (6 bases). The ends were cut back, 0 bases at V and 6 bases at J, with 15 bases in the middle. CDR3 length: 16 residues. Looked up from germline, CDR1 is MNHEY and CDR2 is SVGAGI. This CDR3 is CASSYSTRGIGNEQFF. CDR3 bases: TGTGCCAGCAGTTACTCGACCAGGGGCATAGGCAATGAGCAGTTCTTC.

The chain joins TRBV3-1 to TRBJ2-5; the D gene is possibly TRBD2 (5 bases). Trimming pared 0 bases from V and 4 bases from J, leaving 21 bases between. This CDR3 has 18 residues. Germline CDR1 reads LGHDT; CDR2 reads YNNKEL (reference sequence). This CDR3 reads CASSQELKGGGFRETQYF. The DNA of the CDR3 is TGTGCCAGCAGCCAAGAATTAAAGGGTGGAGGTTTTCGAGAGACCCAGTACTTC.

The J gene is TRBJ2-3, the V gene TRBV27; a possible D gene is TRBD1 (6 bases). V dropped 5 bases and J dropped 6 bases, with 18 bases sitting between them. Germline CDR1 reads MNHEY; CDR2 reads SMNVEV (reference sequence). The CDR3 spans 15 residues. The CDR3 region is CASSPPGQGRDTQYF. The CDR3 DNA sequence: TGTGCCAGCAGTCCCCCCGGGCAGGGGCGGGATACGCAGTATTTT.

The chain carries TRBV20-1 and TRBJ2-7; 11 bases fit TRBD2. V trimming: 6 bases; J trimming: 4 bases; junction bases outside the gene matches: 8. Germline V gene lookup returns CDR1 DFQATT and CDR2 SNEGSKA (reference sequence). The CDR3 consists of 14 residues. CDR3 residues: CSAAKLAGEYEQYF. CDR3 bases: TGCAGTGCCGCAAAACTAGCGGGAGAGTACGAGCAGTACTTC.

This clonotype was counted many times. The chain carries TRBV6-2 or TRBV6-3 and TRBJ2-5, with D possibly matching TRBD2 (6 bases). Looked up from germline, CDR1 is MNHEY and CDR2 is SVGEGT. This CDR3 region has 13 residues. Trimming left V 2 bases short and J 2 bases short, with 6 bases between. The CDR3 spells CASSYGRQETQYF. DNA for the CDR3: TGTGCCAGCAGTTACGGGAGGCAAGAGACCCAGTACTTC.

The CDR3 here is CASSWGEQFF. The CDR3 DNA reads as TGTGCCAGCAGCTGGGGGGAGCAGTTCTTC. The V call is TRBV7-2, the J call TRBJ2-1, with D perhaps assigned TRBD1 or TRBD2 (5 bases each). Germline lookup yields CDR1 SGHTA and CDR2 FQGNSA. This CDR3 is 10 amino acids long. V lost 4 bases and J lost 10, with 5 bases in between.

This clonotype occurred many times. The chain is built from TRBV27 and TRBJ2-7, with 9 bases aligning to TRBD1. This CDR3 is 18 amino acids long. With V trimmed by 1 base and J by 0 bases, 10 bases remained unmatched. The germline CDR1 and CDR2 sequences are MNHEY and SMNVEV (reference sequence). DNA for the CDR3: TGTGCCAGCAGTTTATTAAACACAGGGGGCTTTAACTCCTACGAGCAGTACTTC. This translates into CASSLLNTGGFNSYEQYF.

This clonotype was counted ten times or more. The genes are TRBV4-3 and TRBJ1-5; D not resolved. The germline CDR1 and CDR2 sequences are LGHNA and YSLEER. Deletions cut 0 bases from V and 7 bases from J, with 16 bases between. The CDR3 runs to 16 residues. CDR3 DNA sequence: TGCGCCAGCAGCCAAGATAGGGCAGGCTCGGGGCAGCCCCAGCATTTT. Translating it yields CASSQDRAGSGQPQHF.

The CDR3 reads CASSPEVYASYEQYF. The CDR3 DNA follows: TGTGCCAGCAGTCCCGAGGTATACGCCTCCTACGAGCAGTACTTC. V and J are TRBV6-1 and TRBJ2-7, with no clear D. Germline V lookup: CDR1 MNHNS, CDR2 SASEGT. Trimming pared 5 bases from V and 0 bases from J, leaving 14 bases between. The CDR3 runs 15 residues.

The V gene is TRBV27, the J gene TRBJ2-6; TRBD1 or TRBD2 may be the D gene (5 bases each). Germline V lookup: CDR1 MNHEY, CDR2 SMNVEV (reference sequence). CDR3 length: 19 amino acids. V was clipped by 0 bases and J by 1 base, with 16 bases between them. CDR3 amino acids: CASSLSWWGWGSGANVLTF. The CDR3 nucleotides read TGTGCCAGCAGTTTATCTTGGTGGGGGTGGGGGTCTGGGGCCAACGTCCTGACTTTC. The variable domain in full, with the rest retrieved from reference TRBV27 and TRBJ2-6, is EAQVTQNPRYLITVTGKKLTVTCSQNMNHEYMSWYRQDPGLGLRQIYYSMNVEVTDKGDVPEGYKVSRKEKRNFPLILESPSPNQTSLYFCASSLSWWGWGSGANVLTFGAGSRLTVL.

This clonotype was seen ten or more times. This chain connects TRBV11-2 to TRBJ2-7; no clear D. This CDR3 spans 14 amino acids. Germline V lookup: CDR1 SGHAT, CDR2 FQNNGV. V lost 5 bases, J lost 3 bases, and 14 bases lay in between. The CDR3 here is CASSPGIVGYEQYF. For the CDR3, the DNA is TGTGCCAGCAGCCCCGGAATAGTAGGCTACGAGCAGTACTTC.